The rows below give T cell receptor beta chains drawn from one sample of a study of CD8+CD57+ T cells in acquired aplastic anemia. TCRdb redid the calling of the reads with MiXCR, one entry per CDR3 protein. The sample contains roughly 160,000 distinct CDR3 sequences, around 50% of which appear only once. Sequencing input: sorted CD4+, CD8+, or CD8+CD57+ T cells (not recorded which) from PBMCs. These receptors all stem from a human donor with aplastic anemia. The CDR3 runs from the conserved cysteine through the conserved F or W. Each record gives: CDR3 DNA, CDR3 protein, D gene, V gene, J gene, clone size. A D gene is named only where the DNA matches it firmly. The listing skips clone size in some rows; elsewhere it reads once, few, many or a size class.

CDR3 DNA: TGCGCCAGCAGCTCCCAAGCCCGGGACAGCGGCGGGGAGCTGTTTTTT
CDR3 protein: CASSSQARDSGGELFF
D gene: TRBD1
V gene: TRBV5-1
J gene: TRBJ2-2
clone size: many

CDR3 DNA: TGTGCCACCAGTGAGGGGGGGGTTGTAAACTATGGCTACACCTTC
CDR3 protein: CATSEGGVVNYGYTF
D gene: .
V gene: TRBV24-1
J gene: TRBJ1-2
clone size: .

CDR3 DNA: TGTGCCAGCAGCTTAGGTGGACAGACCCAAGAGACCCAGTACTTC
CDR3 protein: CASSLGGQTQETQYF
D gene: .
V gene: TRBV7-2
J gene: TRBJ2-5
clone size: many

CDR3 DNA: TGTGCCAGTAGTACCGCGGACAGGGGCTACGAGCAGTACTTC
CDR3 protein: CASSTADRGYEQYF
D gene: TRBD1
V gene: TRBV19
J gene: TRBJ2-7
clone size: few

CDR3 DNA: TGTGCCAGCAGTTATGGAGACATTAATTCACCCCTCCACTTT
CDR3 protein: CASSYGDINSPLHF
D gene: .
V gene: TRBV12-3/TRBV12-4
J gene: TRBJ1-6
clone size: .

CDR3 DNA: TGTGCCAGCAGTTTAGCCGCAGGGGCCTTAGCCTACGAGCAGTACTTC
CDR3 protein: CASSLAAGALAYEQYF
D gene: .
V gene: TRBV28
J gene: TRBJ2-7
clone size: .

CDR3 DNA: TGCAGCGTTGTTCCGGGACAGGGAGACCAAGAGACCCAGTACTTC
CDR3 protein: CSVVPGQGDQETQYF
D gene: TRBD1
V gene: TRBV29-1
J gene: TRBJ2-5
clone size: .

CDR3 DNA: TGCAGTGCCAGGGGACAGTCATGGAAAGAGACCCAGCACTTC
CDR3 protein: CSARGQSWKETQHF
D gene: TRBD1
V gene: TRBV20-1
J gene: TRBJ2-5
clone size: .

CDR3 DNA: TGTGCTAGCACAGCGGGAGTTCAGATTGGCTCCTACAATGAGCAGTTCTTC
CDR3 protein: CASTAGVQIGSYNEQFF
D gene: TRBD2
V gene: TRBV12-5
J gene: TRBJ2-1
clone size: .

CDR3 DNA: TGTGCCAGTAGTCTTCCTAACACCATATATTTT
CDR3 protein: CASSLPNTIYF
D gene: .
V gene: TRBV19
J gene: TRBJ1-3
clone size: .

CDR3 DNA: TGTGCCAGCAGTGACCCGCGGGGCAGGGGTCGGGGTGAAGCTTTCTTT
CDR3 protein: CASSDPRGRGRGEAFF
D gene: .
V gene: TRBV6-2/TRBV6-3
J gene: TRBJ1-1
clone size: .

CDR3 DNA: TGTGCCAGCAGCTTATGGTCAGGGGGCTCAGAGACCCAGTACTTC
CDR3 protein: CASSLWSGGSETQYF
D gene: TRBD1
V gene: TRBV7-2
J gene: TRBJ2-5
clone size: few

CDR3 DNA: TGCGCCAGCAGTCCCGGACTGGGGAGTAATTCACCCCTCCACTTT
CDR3 protein: CASSPGLGSNSPLHF
D gene: .
V gene: TRBV5-1
J gene: TRBJ1-6
clone size: many

CDR3 DNA: TGTGCCAGCAGTGGCGGGACAGGAACTGGAAACACCATATATTTT
CDR3 protein: CASSGGTGTGNTIYF
D gene: TRBD1
V gene: TRBV2
J gene: TRBJ1-3
clone size: .

CDR3 DNA: TGTGCCAGTAAGACAGGGCGCGGGGTCCACGAGCAGTACTTC
CDR3 protein: CASKTGRGVHEQYF
D gene: .
V gene: TRBV19
J gene: TRBJ2-7
clone size: .

CDR3 DNA: TGCAGTGCTAGAGATGCAAGGGACAGGGTGGTTGACACCTTC
CDR3 protein: CSARDARDRVVDTF
D gene: TRBD1
V gene: TRBV20-1
J gene: TRBJ1-2
clone size: .

CDR3 DNA: TGTGCCAGTAGAGAGGTAGGTCAGCCCCAGCATTTT
CDR3 protein: CASREVGQPQHF
D gene: .
V gene: TRBV19
J gene: TRBJ1-5
clone size: many

CDR3 DNA: TGTGCCAGTAGACGAGAGGGACAGGGAGATACTGAAGCTTTCTTT
CDR3 protein: CASRREGQGDTEAFF
D gene: TRBD1
V gene: TRBV19
J gene: TRBJ1-1
clone size: many

CDR3 DNA: TGTGCCAGCAGCCTTAGTAGCGGGAGGGCTTCCTACGAGCAGTACTTC
CDR3 protein: CASSLSSGRASYEQYF
D gene: TRBD2
V gene: TRBV11-2
J gene: TRBJ2-7
clone size: once

CDR3 DNA: TGTGCCAGCAGTTTAATTATGGGCCCGCACGAGCAGTACTTC
CDR3 protein: CASSLIMGPHEQYF
D gene: .
V gene: TRBV28
J gene: TRBJ2-7
clone size: few

CDR3 DNA: TGTGCCAGCAGCCCCCACTCAAGGCAGGGAGGTCAAGAGACCCAGTACTTC
CDR3 protein: CASSPHSRQGGQETQYF
D gene: .
V gene: TRBV7-2
J gene: TRBJ2-5
clone size: many